The TCR beta chain under discussion was sequenced for a study of lymphopenia after photon versus proton radiotherapy. The assay was immunoSEQ multiplex PCR, and TCRdb's table has in-frame clones only and misses some. The sample has some 55,000 clones, around 85% seen once; the top ten hold more than 2%. The CDR3 has 17 amino acids. In germline, CDR1 is LNHNV, CDR2 YYDKDF (reference sequence). The V end was cut by 0 bases, the J end by 2 bases, with 11 bases between. The source was peripheral blood, collected from a patient treated with photon-based radiotherapy. The chain recombines TRBV15 with TRBJ1-6, with a possible D match to TRBD1 (5 bases). The receptor was isolated from a man aged 40-50 years with gastric cancer. The CDR3, as DNA: TGTGCCACCAGCAGAGATCCCCGGGACCCCTATAATTCACCCCTCCACTTT. It encodes CATSRDPRDPYNSPLHF.